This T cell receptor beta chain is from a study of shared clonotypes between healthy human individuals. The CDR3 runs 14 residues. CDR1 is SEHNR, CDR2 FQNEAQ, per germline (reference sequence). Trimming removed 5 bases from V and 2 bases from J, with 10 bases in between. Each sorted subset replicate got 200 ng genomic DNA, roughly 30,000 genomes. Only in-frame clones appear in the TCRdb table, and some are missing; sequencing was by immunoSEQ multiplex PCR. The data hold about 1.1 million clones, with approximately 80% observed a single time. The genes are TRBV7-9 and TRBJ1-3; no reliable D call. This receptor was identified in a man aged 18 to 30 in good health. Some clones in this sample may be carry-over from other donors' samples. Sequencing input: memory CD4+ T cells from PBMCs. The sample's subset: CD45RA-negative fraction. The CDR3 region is CASSPLAAGNTIYF. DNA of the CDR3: TGTGCCAGCAGCCCATTGGCCGCTGGAAACACCATATATTTT.